A single sample gave rise to the 8 T cell receptor beta chains below, sequenced in a study of blood T cell repertoires in COVID-19. Libraries were prepared by immunoSEQ multiplex PCR; TCRdb keeps only in-frame clonotypes and omits some of them. The repertoire holds tens of thousands of clones, with about 80% as singletons. Sequencing input: peripheral blood. These receptors were obtained from a man between 60 and 70 years old with acute or convalescent COVID-19.

The V and J genes are TRBV27 and TRBJ2-3, with D possibly being TRBD2 (5 bases). CDR1 and CDR2 (germline): MNHEY, SMNVEV (reference sequence). The CDR3 spans 16 residues. Trimming took 5 bases from V and 2 from J, leaving 17 bases between them. The CDR3 region is CASSPIGEQPTDTQYF. In nucleotides, the CDR3 is TGTGCCAGCAGTCCCATCGGGGAACAGCCCACAGATACGCAGTATTTT.

The gene calls are TRBV12-3 or TRBV12-4 and TRBJ2-5; no firm D call. V shed 1 base and J shed 2 bases, with 5 bases lying between them. The CDR3 extends over 13 amino acids. The CDR3 nucleotides read TGTGCCAGCAGTTTAGGGCTTCAAGAGACCCAGTACTTC. Protein product: CASSLGLQETQYF.

The chain employs TRBV4-3 and TRBJ1-1; D ambiguous. Looked up from germline, CDR1 is LGHNA and CDR2 is YSLEER. Trimming pared 0 bases from V and 7 bases from J, leaving 15 bases between. This CDR3 region has 15 residues. This CDR3 reads CASSQDLSGDLEAFF. The CDR3 DNA sequence: TGCGCCAGCAGCCAAGATCTGTCAGGCGATCTTGAAGCTTTCTTT.

As to this clone: An end of the junction differs from the germline gene, which may be a read error. This sequence joins TRBV10-3 and TRBJ1-3; D is unresolved. This CDR3 spans 18 amino acids. The V gene's germline CDR1 is ENHRY and CDR2 SYGVKD. The CDR3 region has the DNA TGTGCCATCACTGAGAGAGAGTCTATCTCACTCTCTGGAAACACCATATATTTT. Translating gives CAITERESISLSGNTIYF.

Remarks on this clone: Sequence at one end of the junction differs from germline and may be a read error. The chain uses TRBV6-1 and TRBJ1-1, with TRBD1 matching over 8 bases. This CDR3 spans 14 amino acids. In germline, CDR1 is MNHNS, CDR2 SASEGT. CDR3 sequence (DNA): TGTGCCAGCAGGGAAGGACAGGGTATCGCTGAAGCTTTCTTT. Encoded protein: CASREGQGIAEAFF.

This chain joins TRBV25-1 and TRBJ1-4; D unresolved. The CDR3 totals 14 residues. V dropped 3 bases and J dropped 6 bases, with 11 bases sitting between them. Germline CDR1 reads MGHDK; CDR2 reads SYGVNS. CDR3 in DNA: TGTGCCAGCAGTGAGGGCGCCTTGGATGAAAAACTGTTTTTT. This encodes CASSEGALDEKLFF. Combining the CDR3 with reference TRBV25-1 and TRBJ1-4 gives the whole variable domain EADIYQTPRYLVIGTGKKITLECSQTMGHDKMYWYQQDPGMELHLIHYSYGVNSTEKGDLSSESTVSRIRTEHFPLTLESARPSHTSQYLCASSEGALDEKLFFGSGTQLSVL.

This chain links TRBV4-1 with TRBJ1-5; D unresolved. The CDR3 spans 16 residues. Germline V gene sequence: CDR1 MGHRA, CDR2 YSYEKL. Trimming took 0 bases from V and 0 from J, leaving 9 bases between them. CDR3 region: CASSQDHGSSNQPQHF. CDR3 nucleotide sequence: TGCGCCAGCAGCCAAGACCATGGCAGTAGCAATCAGCCCCAGCATTTT.

The V gene is TRBV6-4, the J gene TRBJ1-1, with D unresolved. The CDR3 covers 10 residues. Per germline, CDR1 MRHNA and CDR2 SNTAGT. V was shortened by 7 bases and J by 7 bases, with 7 bases between the two germline ends. CDR3 bases: TGTGCCAGCACCCCTGTTGAAGCTTTCTTT. Translating it yields CASTPVEAFF.